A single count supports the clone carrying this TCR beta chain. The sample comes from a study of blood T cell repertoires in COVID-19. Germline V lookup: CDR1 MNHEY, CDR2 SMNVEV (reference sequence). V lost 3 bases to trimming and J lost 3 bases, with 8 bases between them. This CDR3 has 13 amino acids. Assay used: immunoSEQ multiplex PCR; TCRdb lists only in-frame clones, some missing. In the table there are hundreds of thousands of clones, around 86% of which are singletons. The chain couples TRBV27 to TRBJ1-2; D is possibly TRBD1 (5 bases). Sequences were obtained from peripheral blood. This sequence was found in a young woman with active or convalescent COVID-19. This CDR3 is CASSFQGDYGYTF. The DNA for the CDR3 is TGTGCCAGCAGTTTTCAGGGTGACTATGGCTACACCTTC.